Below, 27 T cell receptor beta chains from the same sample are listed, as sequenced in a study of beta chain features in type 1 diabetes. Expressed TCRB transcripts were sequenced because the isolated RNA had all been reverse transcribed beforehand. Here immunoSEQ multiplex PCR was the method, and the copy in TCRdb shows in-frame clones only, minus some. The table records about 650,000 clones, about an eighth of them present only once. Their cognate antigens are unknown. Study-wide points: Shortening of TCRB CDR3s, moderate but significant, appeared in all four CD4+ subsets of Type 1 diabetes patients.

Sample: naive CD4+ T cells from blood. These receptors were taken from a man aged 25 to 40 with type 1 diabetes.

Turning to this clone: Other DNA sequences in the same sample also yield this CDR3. The DNA for the CDR3 is TGCGCCAGCAGCTTACAGGGCCCGCAGGAGACCCAGTACTTC. Protein sequence: CASSLQGPQETQYF. The chain employs TRBV5-1 and TRBJ2-5, with TRBD1 as a possible D gene (6 bases). Trimming shortened V by 2 bases and J by 5 bases, and 13 bases separated the two germline ends. Germline V gives CDR1 SGHRS, CDR2 YFSETQ. The CDR3 loop spans 14 amino acids.

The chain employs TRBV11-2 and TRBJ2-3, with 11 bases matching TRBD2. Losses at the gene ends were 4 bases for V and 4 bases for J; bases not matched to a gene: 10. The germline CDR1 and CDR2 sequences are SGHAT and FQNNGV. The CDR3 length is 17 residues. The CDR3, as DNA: TGTGCCAGCAGCTCCTATCGACTAGCGGGGCGGCCAGATACGCAGTATTTT. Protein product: CASSSYRLAGRPDTQYF.

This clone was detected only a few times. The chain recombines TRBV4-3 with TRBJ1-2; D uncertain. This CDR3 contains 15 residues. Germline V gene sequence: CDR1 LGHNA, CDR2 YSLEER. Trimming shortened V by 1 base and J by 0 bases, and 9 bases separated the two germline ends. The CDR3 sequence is CASSQGALANYGYTF. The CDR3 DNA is TGCGCCAGCAGCCAAGGGGCCTTAGCTAACTATGGCTACACCTTC.

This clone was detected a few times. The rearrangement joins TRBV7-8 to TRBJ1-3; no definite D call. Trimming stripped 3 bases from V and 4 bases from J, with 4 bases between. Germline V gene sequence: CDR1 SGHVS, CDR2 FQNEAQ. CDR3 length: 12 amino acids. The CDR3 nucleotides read TGTGCCAGCAGCTTCCTAGGAAACACCATATATTTT. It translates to CASSFLGNTIYF.

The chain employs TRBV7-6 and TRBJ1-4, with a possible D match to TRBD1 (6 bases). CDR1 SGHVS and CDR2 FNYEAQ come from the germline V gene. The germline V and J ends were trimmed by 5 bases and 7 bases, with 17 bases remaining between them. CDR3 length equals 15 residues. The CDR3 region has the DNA TGTGCCAGCAGCCGTCCACAGGGCAGTGCTGAAAAACTGTTTTTT. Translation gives CASSRPQGSAEKLFF.

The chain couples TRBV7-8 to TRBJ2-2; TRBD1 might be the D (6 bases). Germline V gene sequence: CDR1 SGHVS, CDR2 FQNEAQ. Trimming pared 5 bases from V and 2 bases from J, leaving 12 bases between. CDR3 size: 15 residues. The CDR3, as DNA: TGTGCCAGCAGCCTTGGGACACACAACACCGGGGAGCTGTTTTTT. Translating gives CASSLGTHNTGELFF. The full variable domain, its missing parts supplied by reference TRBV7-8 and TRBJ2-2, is GAGVSQSPRYKVAKRGQDVALRCDPISGHVSLFWYQQALGQGPEFLTYFQNEAQLDKSGLPSDRFFAERPEGSVSTLKIQRTQQEDSAVYLCASSLGTHNTGELFFGEGSRLTVL.

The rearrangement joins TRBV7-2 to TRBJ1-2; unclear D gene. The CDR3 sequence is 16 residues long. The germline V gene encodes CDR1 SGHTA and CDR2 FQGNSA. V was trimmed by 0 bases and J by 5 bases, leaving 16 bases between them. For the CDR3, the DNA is TGTGCCAGCAGCTTAGCGATAGAGCCGGCGATTTATGGCTACACCTTC. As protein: CASSLAIEPAIYGYTF.

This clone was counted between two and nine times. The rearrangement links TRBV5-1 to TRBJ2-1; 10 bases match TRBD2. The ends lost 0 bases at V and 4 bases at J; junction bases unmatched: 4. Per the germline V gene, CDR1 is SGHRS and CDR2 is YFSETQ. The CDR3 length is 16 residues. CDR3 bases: TGCGCCAGCAGCTTGGCGTCACTAGCGGGATACAATGAGCAGTTCTTC. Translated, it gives CASSLASLAGYNEQFF. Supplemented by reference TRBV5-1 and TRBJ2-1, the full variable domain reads KAGVTQTPRYLIKTRGQQVTLSCSPISGHRSVSWYQQTPGQGLQFLFEYFSETQRNKGNFPGRFSGRQFSNSRSEMNVSTLELGDSALYLCASSLASLAGYNEQFFGPGTRLTVL.

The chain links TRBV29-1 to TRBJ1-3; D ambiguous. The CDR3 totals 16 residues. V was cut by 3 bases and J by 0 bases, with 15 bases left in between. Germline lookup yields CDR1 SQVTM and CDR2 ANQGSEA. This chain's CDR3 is CSVDLAGSGSGNTIYF. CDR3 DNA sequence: TGCAGCGTTGACTTGGCGGGGTCCGGCTCTGGAAACACCATATATTTT.

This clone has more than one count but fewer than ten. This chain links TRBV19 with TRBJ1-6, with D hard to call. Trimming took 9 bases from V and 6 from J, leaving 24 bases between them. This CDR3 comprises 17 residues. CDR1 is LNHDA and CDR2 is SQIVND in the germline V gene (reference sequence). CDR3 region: CASYGAGPPSVNSPLHF. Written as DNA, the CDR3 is TGTGCCAGCTACGGAGCCGGGCCGCCTTCCGTTAATTCACCCCTCCACTTT.

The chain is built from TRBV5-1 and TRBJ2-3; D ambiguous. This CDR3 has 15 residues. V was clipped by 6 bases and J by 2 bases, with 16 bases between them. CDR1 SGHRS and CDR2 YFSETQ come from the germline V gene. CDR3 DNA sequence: TGCGCCAGCACCCCGATCGGTAGTAACACAGATACGCAGTATTTT. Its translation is CASTPIGSNTDTQYF.

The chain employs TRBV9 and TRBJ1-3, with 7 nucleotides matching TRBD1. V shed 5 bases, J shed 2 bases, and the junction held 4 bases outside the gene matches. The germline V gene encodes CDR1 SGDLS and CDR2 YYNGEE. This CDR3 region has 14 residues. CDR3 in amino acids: CASSLRGPGNTIYF. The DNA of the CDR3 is TGTGCCAGCAGTCTTAGGGGGCCTGGAAACACCATATATTTT.

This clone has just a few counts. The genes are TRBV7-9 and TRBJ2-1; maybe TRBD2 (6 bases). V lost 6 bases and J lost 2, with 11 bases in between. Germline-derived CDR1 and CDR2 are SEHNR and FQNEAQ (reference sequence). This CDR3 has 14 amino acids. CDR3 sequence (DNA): TGTGCCAGCAGACCTGCGGGGACCTACAATGAGCAGTTCTTC. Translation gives CASRPAGTYNEQFF.

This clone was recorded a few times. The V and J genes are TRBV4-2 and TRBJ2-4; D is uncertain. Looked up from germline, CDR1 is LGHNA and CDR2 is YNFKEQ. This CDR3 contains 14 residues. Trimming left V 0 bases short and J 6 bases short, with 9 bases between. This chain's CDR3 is CASSQDPVGNIQYF. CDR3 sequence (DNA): TGTGCCAGCAGCCAAGACCCGGTGGGAAACATTCAGTACTTC.

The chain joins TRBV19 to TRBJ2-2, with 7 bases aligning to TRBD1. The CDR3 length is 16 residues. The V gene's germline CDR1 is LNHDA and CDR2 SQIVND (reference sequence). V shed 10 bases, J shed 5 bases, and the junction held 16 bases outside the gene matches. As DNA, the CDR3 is TGTGCCACCGGGGACAGTAAAACCTCGGGGACCGGGGAGCTGTTTTTT. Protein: CATGDSKTSGTGELFF.

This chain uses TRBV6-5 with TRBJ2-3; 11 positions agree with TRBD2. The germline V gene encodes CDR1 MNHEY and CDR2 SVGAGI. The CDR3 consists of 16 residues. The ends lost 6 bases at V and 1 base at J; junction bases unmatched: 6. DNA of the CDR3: TGTGCCAGCAGGTACCCGACTAGCGGGGGCACAGATACGCAGTATTTT. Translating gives CASRYPTSGGTDTQYF.

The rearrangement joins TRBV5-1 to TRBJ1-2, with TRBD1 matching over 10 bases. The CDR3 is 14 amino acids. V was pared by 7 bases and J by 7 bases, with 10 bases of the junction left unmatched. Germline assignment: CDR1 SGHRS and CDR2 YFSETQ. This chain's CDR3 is CASGLGDRGTGYTF. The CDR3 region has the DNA TGCGCCAGCGGACTTGGGGACAGGGGTACTGGCTACACCTTC.

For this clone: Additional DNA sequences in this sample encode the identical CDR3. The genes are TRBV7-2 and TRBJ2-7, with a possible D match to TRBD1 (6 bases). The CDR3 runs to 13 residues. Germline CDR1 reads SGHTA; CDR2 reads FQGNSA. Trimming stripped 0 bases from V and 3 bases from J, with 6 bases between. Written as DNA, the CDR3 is TGTGCCAGCAGCTTAGCAGGGGGCTACGAGCAGTACTTC. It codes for CASSLAGGYEQYF. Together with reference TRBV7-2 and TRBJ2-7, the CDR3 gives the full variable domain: GAGVSQSPSNKVTEKGKDVELRCDPISGHTALYWYRQSLGQGLEFLIYFQGNSAPDKSGLPSDRFSAERTGGSVSTLTIQRTQQEDSAVYLCASSLAGGYEQYFGPGTRLTVT.

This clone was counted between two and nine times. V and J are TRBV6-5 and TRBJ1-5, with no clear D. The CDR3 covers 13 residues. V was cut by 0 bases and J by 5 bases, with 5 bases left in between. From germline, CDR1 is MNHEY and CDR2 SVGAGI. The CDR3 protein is CASSYSEDQPQHF. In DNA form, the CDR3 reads TGTGCCAGCAGTTACTCGGAGGATCAGCCCCAGCATTTT.

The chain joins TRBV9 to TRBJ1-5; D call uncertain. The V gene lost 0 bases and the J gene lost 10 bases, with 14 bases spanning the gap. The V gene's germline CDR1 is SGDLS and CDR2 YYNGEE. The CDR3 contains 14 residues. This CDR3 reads CASSVGQYSSPQHF. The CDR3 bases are TGTGCCAGCAGCGTAGGGCAATATTCATCCCCCCAGCATTTT.

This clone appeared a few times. CDR3 in amino acids: CASSSGNTGELFF. CDR3 sequence (DNA): TGTGCCAGCAGCTCCGGTAACACCGGGGAGCTGTTTTTT. The chain recombines TRBV7-9 with TRBJ2-2; D is uncertain. In germline, CDR1 is SEHNR, CDR2 FQNEAQ (reference sequence). The V end was cut by 4 bases, the J end by 2 bases, with 5 bases between. This CDR3 contains 13 residues.

The CDR3 coding sequence is TGTGCCAGCAGCTCCGGGCGGGGGGCAGATACGCAGTATTTT. Protein sequence: CASSSGRGADTQYF. The chain recombines TRBV11-2 with TRBJ2-3; TRBD2 agrees at 8 bases. The CDR3 is made up of 14 amino acids. V lost 4 bases to trimming and J lost 4 bases; unmatched junction nucleotides: 4. Germline V CDR1 and CDR2: SGHAT, FQNNGV.

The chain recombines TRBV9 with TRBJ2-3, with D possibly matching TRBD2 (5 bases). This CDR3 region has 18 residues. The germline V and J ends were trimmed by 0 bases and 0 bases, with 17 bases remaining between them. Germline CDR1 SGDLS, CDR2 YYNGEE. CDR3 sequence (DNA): TGTGCCAGCAGCGTAGGATCTGGCGGGTCAGCTAGCACAGATACGCAGTATTTT. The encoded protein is CASSVGSGGSASTDTQYF.

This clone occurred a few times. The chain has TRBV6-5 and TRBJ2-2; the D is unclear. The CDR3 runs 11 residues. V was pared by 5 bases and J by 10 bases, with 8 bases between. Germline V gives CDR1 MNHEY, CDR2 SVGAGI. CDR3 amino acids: CASSRRTELFF. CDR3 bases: TGTGCCAGCAGTCGACGAACGGAGCTGTTTTTT.

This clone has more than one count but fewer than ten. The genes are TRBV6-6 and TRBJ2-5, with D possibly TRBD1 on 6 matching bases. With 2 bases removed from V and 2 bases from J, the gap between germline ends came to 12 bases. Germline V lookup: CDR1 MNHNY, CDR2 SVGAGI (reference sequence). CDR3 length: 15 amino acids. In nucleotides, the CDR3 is TGTGCCAGCAGTTACAGGCAAGGGGGTCAAGAGACCCAGTACTTC. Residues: CASSYRQGGQETQYF.

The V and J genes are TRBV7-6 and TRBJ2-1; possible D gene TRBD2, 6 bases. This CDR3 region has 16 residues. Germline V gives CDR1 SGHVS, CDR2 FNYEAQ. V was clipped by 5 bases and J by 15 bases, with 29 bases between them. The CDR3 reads CASSPFSGDHLSGGFF. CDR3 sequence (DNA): TGTGCCAGCAGCCCGTTCTCTGGGGACCACCTTAGCGGTGGGTTCTTC.

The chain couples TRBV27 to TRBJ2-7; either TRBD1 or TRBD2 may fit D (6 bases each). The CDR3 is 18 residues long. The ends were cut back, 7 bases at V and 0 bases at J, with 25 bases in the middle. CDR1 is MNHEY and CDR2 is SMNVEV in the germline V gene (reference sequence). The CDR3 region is CASTTLGRRGISSYEQYF. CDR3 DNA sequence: TGTGCCAGCACCACCCTCGGACGGAGGGGGATAAGCTCCTACGAGCAGTACTTC.